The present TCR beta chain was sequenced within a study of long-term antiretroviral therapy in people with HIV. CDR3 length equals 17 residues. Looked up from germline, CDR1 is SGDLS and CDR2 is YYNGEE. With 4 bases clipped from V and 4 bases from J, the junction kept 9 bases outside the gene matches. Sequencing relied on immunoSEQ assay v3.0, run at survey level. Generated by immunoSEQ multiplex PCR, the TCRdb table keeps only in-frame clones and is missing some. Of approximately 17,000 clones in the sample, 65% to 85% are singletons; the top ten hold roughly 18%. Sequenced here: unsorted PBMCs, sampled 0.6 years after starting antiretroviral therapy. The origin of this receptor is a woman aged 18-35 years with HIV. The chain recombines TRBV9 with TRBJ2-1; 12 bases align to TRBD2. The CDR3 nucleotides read TGTGCCAGCAGCCTACATACCACTAGCGGGGGGTACAATGAGCAGTTCTTC. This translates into CASSLHTTSGGYNEQFF.